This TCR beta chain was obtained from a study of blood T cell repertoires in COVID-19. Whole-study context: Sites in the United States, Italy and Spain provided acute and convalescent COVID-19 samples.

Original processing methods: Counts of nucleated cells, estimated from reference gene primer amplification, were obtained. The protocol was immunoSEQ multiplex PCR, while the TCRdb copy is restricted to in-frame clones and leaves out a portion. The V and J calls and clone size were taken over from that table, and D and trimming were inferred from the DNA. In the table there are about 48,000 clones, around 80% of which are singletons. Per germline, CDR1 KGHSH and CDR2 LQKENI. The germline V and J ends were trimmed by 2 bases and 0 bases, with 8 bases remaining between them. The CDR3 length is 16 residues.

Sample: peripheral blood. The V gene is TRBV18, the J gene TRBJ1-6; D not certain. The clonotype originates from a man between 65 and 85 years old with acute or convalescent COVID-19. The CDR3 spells CASSPSQRSYNSPLHF. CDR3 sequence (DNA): TGTGCCAGCTCACCAAGTCAGCGCTCCTATAATTCACCCCTCCACTTT.